What follows are 24 T cell receptor beta chains derived from one specimen sequenced in a study of shared clonotypes between healthy human individuals. The data were produced by immunoSEQ multiplex PCR, yet TCRdb's version contains in-frame clones alone and is incomplete. The sample has over 850,000 clones, 70% to 80% seen once. The sequenced material came from memory CD4+ T cells from PBMCs. Subset given: CD45RA-negative fraction. The source of these receptors is a young man in good health. Some clones in this sample may be carry-over from other donors' samples.

This rearrangement joins TRBV5-1 to TRBJ2-7, with 11 nucleotides matching TRBD2. The CDR3 is made up of 16 amino acids. V dropped 4 bases and J dropped 6; count of bases not matched to a gene: 12. The germline CDR1 and CDR2 sequences are SGHRS and YFSETQ. The CDR3 is CASSRRVLAGAVEQYF. DNA of the CDR3: TGCGCCAGCAGCCGGAGGGTACTAGCGGGAGCGGTCGAGCAGTACTTC.

This chain links TRBV20-1 with TRBJ1-2, with D hard to call. The CDR3 has 11 residues. V was trimmed by 8 bases and J by 0 bases, leaving 7 bases between them. Germline V gene lookup returns CDR1 DFQATT and CDR2 SNEGSKA (reference sequence). The DNA of the CDR3 is TGCAGTTGTGGGGCTAACTATGGCTACACCTTC. Translation gives CSCGANYGYTF.

The V and J genes are TRBV7-2 and TRBJ2-1; D remains unclear. The V end was cut by 7 bases, the J end by 2 bases, with 12 bases between. CDR1 SGHTA and CDR2 FQGNSA come from the germline V gene. The CDR3 loop spans 14 amino acids. This CDR3 reads CASTQIWAYNEQFF. CDR3 DNA sequence: TGTGCCAGCACCCAGATATGGGCCTACAATGAGCAGTTCTTC.

The chain carries TRBV28 and TRBJ2-7; 9 positions match TRBD1. Germline assignment: CDR1 MDHEN and CDR2 SYDVKM. The CDR3 is 14 residues long. The trim removed 5 bases at V and 4 bases at J, leaving 6 bases unmatched. The CDR3 DNA reads as TGTGCCAGCAGTAGACAGGGGGTGTGGTACGAGCAGTACTTC. Amino acid sequence: CASSRQGVWYEQYF. Complete variable domain (other parts from reference TRBV28 and TRBJ2-7): DVKVTQSSRYLVKRTGEKVFLECVQDMDHENMFWYRQDPGLGLRLIYFSYDVKMKEKGDIPEGYSVSREKKERFSLILESASTNQTSMYLCASSRQGVWYEQYFGPGTRLTVT.

The V call is TRBV5-6, the J call TRBJ2-3; TRBD2 agrees at 13 bases. V shed 3 bases, J shed 2 bases, and the junction held 3 bases outside the gene matches. The CDR3 sequence is 16 residues long. Germline lookup yields CDR1 SGHDT and CDR2 YYEEEE. The CDR3: CASSSGLAGITDTQYF. The CDR3 DNA sequence: TGTGCCAGCAGCTCGGGACTAGCGGGGATCACAGATACGCAGTATTTT.

This clone came up many times. The sample contains more than one DNA sequence encoding this CDR3. The chain carries TRBV28 and TRBJ1-1, with D perhaps matching TRBD1 (6 bases). The V end lost 7 bases, the J end lost 3 bases, and 12 bases lay between the germline ends. The CDR3 loop spans 13 amino acids. The germline V gene has CDR1 MDHEN and CDR2 SYDVKM. CDR3 region: CASTGTPYTEAFF. CDR3 bases: TGTGCCAGCACCGGGACACCATACACTGAAGCTTTCTTT.

As regards this clone: It may be a read error: a sequence one base away is much more abundant. The same CDR3 arises from other DNA sequences in this sample as well. The V call is TRBV7-9, the J call TRBJ2-5; no clear D. V dropped 5 bases and J dropped 1 base, with 2 bases sitting between them. The germline gives CDR1 SEHNR, CDR2 FQNEAQ (reference sequence). The CDR3 runs 11 residues. The DNA for the CDR3 is TGTGCCAGCAGCCCCCAAGAGACCCAGTACTTC. Protein: CASSPQETQYF.

The V gene is TRBV9, the J gene TRBJ1-1; D is unresolved. This CDR3 has 14 amino acids. The V gene's germline CDR1 is SGDLS and CDR2 YYNGEE. Trimming left V 4 bases short and J 0 bases short, with 10 bases between. The CDR3 loop reads CASSQTSLNTEAFF. Written as DNA, the CDR3 is TGTGCCAGCAGCCAAACAAGCCTGAACACTGAAGCTTTCTTT.

This rearrangement joins TRBV30 to TRBJ1-3; D unclear. Germline V lookup: CDR1 GTSNPN, CDR2 SVGIG (reference sequence). CDR3 length: 14 residues. Trimming removed 4 bases from V and 6 bases from J, with 16 bases in between. The CDR3: CAWTMDAAVNTIYF. CDR3 in DNA: TGTGCCTGGACCATGGACGCCGCTGTAAACACCATATATTTT.

This clone came up a few times. The V gene is TRBV5-4, the J gene TRBJ2-2; 9 nucleotides match TRBD2. Germline V gene data show CDR1 as SGHNT and CDR2 as YYREEE (reference sequence). The junction had 7 bases not matched to a gene; V was cut back by 2 bases and J by 5 bases. The CDR3 spans 16 residues. CDR3 sequence: CASSLPAGGGTGELFF. The CDR3 DNA reads TGTGCCAGCAGCTTACCAGCGGGAGGAGGTACCGGGGAGCTGTTTTTT.

The V and J genes are TRBV19 and TRBJ2-2; 10 bases map to TRBD2. Per the germline V gene, CDR1 is LNHDA and CDR2 is SQIVND (reference sequence). The ends lost 5 bases at V and 7 bases at J; junction bases unmatched: 10. The CDR3 has 16 amino acids. In DNA, the CDR3 is TGTGCCAGTAGTGCATTAGCGGGAGGATGGTTCGGGGAGCTGTTTTTT. It encodes CASSALAGGWFGELFF.

The V gene is TRBV27, the J gene TRBJ2-5; 7 bases map to TRBD2. CDR3 length: 14 amino acids. V shed 5 bases, J shed 7 bases, and the junction held 10 bases outside the gene matches. Germline-derived CDR1 and CDR2 are MNHEY and SMNVEV (reference sequence). The CDR3: CASSLRREEGTQYF. The CDR3, as DNA: TGTGCCAGCAGTCTTCGACGGGAGGAGGGGACCCAGTACTTC.

J is TRBJ2-2 and V is TRBV5-4; 13 positions agree with TRBD2. Trimming cost V 3 bases and J 4 bases; bases outside gene matches: 12. The CDR3 sequence is 19 residues long. Per the germline V gene, CDR1 is SGHNT and CDR2 is YYREEE (reference sequence). The CDR3: CASSSGLAGAPPSTGELFF. CDR3 DNA: TGTGCCAGCAGCTCCGGACTAGCGGGAGCCCCTCCCAGCACCGGGGAGCTGTTTTTT. The full variable domain, its missing parts supplied by reference TRBV5-4 and TRBJ2-2, is ETGVTQSPTHLIKTRGQQVTLRCSSQSGHNTVSWYQQALGQGPQFIFQYYREEENGRGNFPPRFSGLQFPNYSSELNVNALELDDSALYLCASSSGLAGAPPSTGELFFGEGSRLTVL.

This clone was found a few times. V and J are TRBV7-9 and TRBJ2-1, with D possibly being TRBD1 (6 bases). From germline, CDR1 is SEHNR and CDR2 FQNEAQ (reference sequence). This CDR3 has 14 amino acids. Trimming took off 1 base at V and 6 bases at J, with 10 bases between the two ends. The CDR3: CASSLEAGVNEQFF. The CDR3 nucleotides are TGTGCCAGCAGCTTAGAAGCAGGGGTCAATGAGCAGTTCTTC.

Only one count was recorded for this clone. Other DNA sequences from this sample encode an identical CDR3 as well. V usage is TRBV30 and J usage is TRBJ1-2; D gene unclear. Germline CDR1 is GTSNPN and CDR2 is SVGIG (reference sequence). Trimming pared 2 bases from V and 2 bases from J, leaving 6 bases between. This CDR3 spans 12 amino acids. CDR3 protein: CAWSLQNYGYTF. The CDR3 region has the DNA TGTGCCTGGAGTTTACAGAACTATGGCTACACCTTC.

This clone was counted only a few times. This rearrangement joins TRBV11-1 to TRBJ2-7; no reliable D call. V gave up 1 base and J gave up 5 bases, with 12 bases separating them. This CDR3 contains 14 residues. The germline V gene encodes CDR1 SGHAT and CDR2 FQDESV (reference sequence). The chain's CDR3 is CASSLGLRVHEQYF. The CDR3 DNA is TGTGCCAGCAGCTTAGGATTAAGGGTCCACGAGCAGTACTTC.

The V call is TRBV5-8, the J call TRBJ2-1; D is undetermined. Germline V gene lookup returns CDR1 SGHTS and CDR2 YDEGEE. Trimming pared 4 bases from V and 3 bases from J, leaving 11 bases between. The CDR3 has 14 amino acids. The CDR3 DNA is TGTGCCAGCAGCGGCTTAGGCGACTACAATGAGCAGTTCTTC. Its protein product is CASSGLGDYNEQFF.

CDR3 DNA: TGTGCTAGTACGACTAGCGGGAACACCGGGGAGCTGTTTTTT. Translated: CASTTSGNTGELFF. V is TRBV12-5 and J is TRBJ2-2; 9 bases align to TRBD2. The trim removed 8 bases at V and 1 base at J, leaving 2 bases unmatched. In germline, CDR1 is LGHNT, CDR2 FRNRAP. The length of the CDR3 is 14 residues.

The chain couples TRBV6-5 to TRBJ2-3; TRBD1 agrees at 10 bases. This CDR3 is built from 13 residues. In germline, CDR1 is MNHEY, CDR2 SVGAGI. The V gene end was trimmed by 11 bases and the J gene end by 3 bases; junction bases not matched to a gene: 5. The CDR3 coding sequence is TGTGCCGTTGGGGGACAGGGGACAGATACGCAGTATTTT. It is translated as CAVGGQGTDTQYF.

This clone was observed a single time. This chain joins TRBV7-2 and TRBJ2-2; 12 nucleotides match TRBD2. Trimming took 6 bases from V and 0 from J; bases not matched to a gene: 2. The CDR3 consists of 16 residues. From germline, CDR1 is SGHTA and CDR2 FQGNSA. CDR3 protein: CASSRTSGTNTGELFF. Written as DNA, the CDR3 is TGTGCCAGCAGTCGGACTAGCGGGACGAACACCGGGGAGCTGTTTTTT.

The chain links TRBV28 to TRBJ1-5; TRBD1 agrees at 7 bases. CDR1 is MDHEN, CDR2 SYDVKM, per germline. V was pared by 6 bases and J by 11 bases, with 10 bases of the junction left unmatched. CDR3 length: 13 amino acids. CDR3 nucleotides: TGTGCCAGCAGGGAACAGGGGAATTCGGCCCAGCATTTT. It is translated as CASREQGNSAQHF.

This rearrangement joins TRBV9 to TRBJ1-6, with TRBD1 matching over 9 bases. The CDR3 totals 14 residues. From germline, CDR1 is SGDLS and CDR2 YYNGEE. Unmatched junction bases numbered 1, after V lost 3 bases and J lost 6 bases. CDR3 in DNA: TGTGCCAGCAGCGCGACAGGGGGTAATTCACCCCTCCACTTT. It translates to CASSATGGNSPLHF.

The chain combines TRBV18 with TRBJ1-3, with TRBD1 as a possible D gene (6 bases). V was trimmed by 0 bases and J by 0 bases, leaving 12 bases between them. Germline assignment: CDR1 KGHSH and CDR2 LQKENI. The length of the CDR3 is 17 residues. CDR3 in amino acids: CASSPPGTQLSGNTIYF. CDR3 nucleotides: TGTGCCAGCTCACCACCCGGGACACAGCTCTCTGGAAACACCATATATTTT.

V gene TRBV7-9 combines with J gene TRBJ2-1; D unclear. V gave up 5 bases and J gave up 5 bases, with 13 bases separating them. Germline assignment: CDR1 SEHNR and CDR2 FQNEAQ (reference sequence). The CDR3 spans 14 residues. CDR3 in amino acids: CASSALEGHNEQFF. The DNA for the CDR3 is TGTGCCAGCAGCGCCCTGGAAGGCCACAATGAGCAGTTCTTC.